Sequencing of this TCR beta chain was carried out in a study of T-cell memory formation after mild COVID-19. TCRalpha and TCRbeta libraries used 5'RACE with constant-segment primers and UMIs. Each CDR3 protein is one row after TCRdb ran MiXCR on the 5' RACE reads. The sample holds hundreds of thousands of distinct CDR3 sequences, 20% to 25% seen once. The CDR3 covers 16 residues. V gave up 3 bases and J gave up 4 bases, with 17 bases separating them. The germline V gene encodes CDR1 KGHDR and CDR2 SFDVKD. Of note for this clonotype: Its antigen is unknown.

Whole-study results and caveats: Pre-infection memory held some responding clones, suggesting pre-existing cross-reactive T cells responded.

The TCR comes from an adult woman who had mild COVID-19 (a few samples of this study predate the infection). Cell type and time point are not known. Input material: PBMCs or a T cell subset sorted from them (not recorded which). The J gene is TRBJ1-2, the V gene TRBV24-1, with unresolved D. The CDR3 region is CATSDPLRNGVYGYTF. In DNA form, the CDR3 reads TGTGCCACCAGTGATCCCCTCCGGAACGGGGTCTATGGCTACACCTTC.